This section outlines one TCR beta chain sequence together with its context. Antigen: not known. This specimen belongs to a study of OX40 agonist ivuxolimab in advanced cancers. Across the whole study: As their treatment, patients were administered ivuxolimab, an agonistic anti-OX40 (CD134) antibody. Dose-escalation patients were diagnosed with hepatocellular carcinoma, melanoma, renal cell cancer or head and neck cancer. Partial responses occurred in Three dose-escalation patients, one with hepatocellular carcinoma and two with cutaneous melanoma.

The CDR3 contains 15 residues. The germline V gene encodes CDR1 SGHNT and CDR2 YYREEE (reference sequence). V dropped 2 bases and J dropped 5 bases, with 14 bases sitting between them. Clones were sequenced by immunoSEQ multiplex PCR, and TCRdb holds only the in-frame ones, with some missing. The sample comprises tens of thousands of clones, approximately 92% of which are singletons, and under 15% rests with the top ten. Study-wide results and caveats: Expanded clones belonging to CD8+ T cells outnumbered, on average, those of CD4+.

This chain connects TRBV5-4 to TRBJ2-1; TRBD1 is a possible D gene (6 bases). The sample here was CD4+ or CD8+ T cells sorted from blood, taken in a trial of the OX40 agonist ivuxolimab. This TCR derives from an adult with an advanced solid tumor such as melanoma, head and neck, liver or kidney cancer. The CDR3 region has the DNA TGTGCCAGCAGCTTAGAAGGGGGTAGGAACAATGAGCAGTTCTTC. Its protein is CASSLEGGRNNEQFF.